Following are 26 T cell receptor beta chains from one sample sequenced in a study of early T cells in non-severe SARS-CoV-2 infection. TCRdb redid the calling of the 5' RACE reads with MiXCR, one entry per CDR3 protein. The sample holds around 46,000 distinct CDR3 sequences, approximately 10% seen once. Material: whole blood. These receptors came from an adult who was a healthcare worker with PCR-confirmed SARS-CoV-2 infection or an uninfected control (not recorded which).

This clonotype turned up a few times. V gene TRBV6-5 combines with J gene TRBJ1-2, with D uncertain. V dropped 5 bases and J dropped 0 bases, with 10 bases sitting between them. The germline gives CDR1 MNHEY, CDR2 SVGAGI. The CDR3 runs 14 residues. The CDR3 reads CASSIRLPNYGYTF. In DNA, the CDR3 is TGTGCCAGCAGTATCAGACTGCCTAACTATGGCTACACCTTC.

This clonotype was seen repeatedly, ten times or more. The chain is built from TRBV7-2 and TRBJ1-4; unclear D gene. V lost 3 bases, J lost 4 bases, and 9 bases lay in between. This CDR3 spans 14 amino acids. Germline loops: CDR1 SGHTA, CDR2 FQGNSA. The CDR3 DNA reads as TGTGCCAGCAGCTTGGGCACCCGTAATGAAAAACTGTTTTTT. It translates to CASSLGTRNEKLFF.

This clonotype was seen repeatedly, ten times or more. The chain links TRBV20-1 to TRBJ2-3; D is unclear. The CDR3 contains 13 residues. Germline CDR1 DFQATT, CDR2 SNEGSKA (reference sequence). V was cut by 3 bases and J by 2 bases, with 9 bases left in between. CDR3 region: CSASLPITDTQYF. CDR3 sequence (DNA): TGCAGTGCTAGCCTACCCATCACAGATACGCAGTATTTT.

This clonotype came up many times. This chain connects TRBV7-2 to TRBJ2-6; D is possibly TRBD2 (5 bases). In germline, CDR1 is SGHTA, CDR2 FQGNSA. Trimming shortened V by 5 bases and J by 0 bases, and 8 bases separated the two germline ends. The CDR3 is made up of 15 amino acids. The CDR3 DNA reads TGTGCCAGCAGCCGAGGGAGCTCTGGGGCCAACGTCCTGACTTTC. Protein product: CASSRGSSGANVLTF.

The V call is TRBV7-2, the J call TRBJ1-5; D is ambiguous. The V gene's germline CDR1 is SGHTA and CDR2 FQGNSA. This CDR3 contains 12 residues. The V and J ends lost 3 bases and 6 bases respectively, with 6 bases between them. As DNA, the CDR3 is TGTGCCAGCAGCTTCCCAGGTCAGCCCCAGCATTTT. Its translation: CASSFPGQPQHF.

This clonotype was seen a handful of times. The chain's CDR3 is CASSRGARSYEQYF. The CDR3 region has the DNA TGTGCCAGCAGCCGAGGGGCCCGATCCTACGAGCAGTACTTC. The chain employs TRBV7-2 and TRBJ2-7, with D perhaps being TRBD1 or TRBD2 (5 bases each). The CDR3 totals 14 residues. Trimming took off 5 bases at V and 1 base at J, with 12 bases between the two ends. Germline CDR1 and CDR2: SGHTA and FQGNSA.

In this sample, this clonotype turned up many times. The chain employs TRBV12-3 or TRBV12-4 and TRBJ2-2; no clear D. Trimming shortened V by 1 base and J by 6 bases, and 6 bases separated the two germline ends. The CDR3 has 13 residues. This chain's CDR3 is CASSLGIPGELFF. The CDR3, as DNA: TGTGCCAGCAGTTTAGGGATTCCCGGGGAGCTGTTTTTT.

This clonotype was seen only a few times. CDR3 protein: CASSESSAPWNEQFF. The CDR3 nucleotides read TGTGCCAGCAGTGAATCTTCGGCACCTTGGAATGAGCAGTTCTTC. The chain joins TRBV2 to TRBJ2-1, with D hard to call. Trimming shortened V by 2 bases and J by 7 bases, and 15 bases separated the two germline ends. This CDR3 region has 15 residues. Germline values: CDR1 SNHLY, CDR2 FYNNEI.

This clonotype was counted a few times. The rearrangement uses TRBV7-2 and TRBJ2-7; D not certain. Trimming removed 0 bases at V and 2 bases at J, with 11 bases between. Looked up from germline, CDR1 is SGHTA and CDR2 is FQGNSA. This CDR3 has 15 amino acids. The CDR3 loop is CASSLALGQAYEQYF. CDR3 bases: TGTGCCAGCAGCTTAGCGCTAGGGCAGGCCTACGAGCAGTACTTC.

The rearrangement links TRBV29-1 to TRBJ2-1; TRBD1 is a possible D gene (5 bases). There are 13 residues in the CDR3. Per germline, CDR1 SQVTM and CDR2 ANQGSEA. V was pared by 5 bases and J by 4 bases, with 12 bases between. The CDR3 DNA reads as TGCAGCGTTAGGGGCCCCCATTACAATGAGCAGTTCTTC. It specifies CSVRGPHYNEQFF.

This clonotype was counted ten times or more. The chain recombines TRBV30 with TRBJ1-4; D gene uncertain. Germline CDR1 reads GTSNPN; CDR2 reads SVGIG (reference sequence). V dropped 0 bases and J dropped 7 bases, with 15 bases sitting between them. The CDR3 contains 15 residues. CDR3 coding DNA: TGTGCCTGGAGTGTTAACTCCCCCAGCGGTGAAAAACTGTTTTTT. Translation: CAWSVNSPSGEKLFF.

The table lists this clonotype with a few counts. The chain carries TRBV10-3 and TRBJ1-5; D is undetermined. The CDR3 contains 16 residues. Germline values: CDR1 ENHRY, CDR2 SYGVKD. The ends were cut back, 0 bases at V and 2 bases at J, with 11 bases in the middle. CDR3 DNA sequence: TGTGCCATCAGTGAGTCGAAGGTACGTCGCAATCAGCCCCAGCATTTT. Its translation is CAISESKVRRNQPQHF.

The CDR3 loop is CASSEVYSGTSSYEQYF. The CDR3, as DNA: TGTGCCAGCAGCGAAGTTTATTCGGGGACAAGCTCCTACGAGCAGTACTTC. This chain uses TRBV7-2 with TRBJ2-7; maybe TRBD1 (6 bases). Germline V lookup: CDR1 SGHTA, CDR2 FQGNSA. There are 17 residues in the CDR3. Trimming left V 5 bases short and J 0 bases short, with 20 bases between.

In its sample, this clonotype was seen a few times. This sequence joins TRBV28 and TRBJ1-1; tentatively, D is TRBD1 (6 bases). V lost 5 bases to trimming and J lost 1 base, with 8 bases between them. Germline CDR1 MDHEN, CDR2 SYDVKM. CDR3 size: 13 residues. DNA of the CDR3: TGTGCCAGCAGTCGGGGACAGAACACTGAAGCTTTCTTT. Translation gives CASSRGQNTEAFF.

The chain joins TRBV20-1 to TRBJ1-2; tentatively, D is TRBD1 (5 bases). V was trimmed by 6 bases and J by 4 bases, leaving 15 bases between them. The CDR3 length is 13 residues. Germline lookup yields CDR1 DFQATT and CDR2 SNEGSKA (reference sequence). The CDR3 sequence is CSAQLGGSYGYTF. CDR3 DNA: TGCAGTGCGCAACTTGGGGGTTCCTATGGCTACACCTTC.

This clonotype was picked up a small number of times. The chain couples TRBV28 to TRBJ2-3, with a tentative D call TRBD1 (5 bases). Germline CDR1 and CDR2: MDHEN and SYDVKM. V was shortened by 3 bases and J by 5 bases, with 9 bases between the two germline ends. CDR3 length: 13 residues. The CDR3 region is CASSFDSQDTQYF. As DNA, the CDR3 is TGTGCCAGCAGTTTCGACAGTCAAGATACGCAGTATTTT.

This clonotype has a handful of counts. This chain joins TRBV7-9 and TRBJ2-5, with D unclear. Germline lookup yields CDR1 SEHNR and CDR2 FQNEAQ (reference sequence). The length of the CDR3 is 18 residues. Trimming cost V 0 bases and J 2 bases, with 19 bases left between them. The chain's CDR3 is CASSLAKVMGRPQETQYF. CDR3 nucleotide sequence: TGTGCCAGCAGCTTAGCTAAGGTTATGGGCAGGCCTCAAGAGACCCAGTACTTC. Together with reference TRBV7-9 and TRBJ2-5, the CDR3 gives the full variable domain: DTGVSQNPRHKITKRGQNVTFRCDPISEHNRLYWYRQTLGQGPEFLTYFQNEAQLEKSRLLSDRFSAERPKGSFSTLEIQRTEQGDSAMYLCASSLAKVMGRPQETQYFGPGTRLLVL.

This chain links TRBV11-2 with TRBJ2-7; 9 nucleotides line up with TRBD2. This CDR3 has 16 amino acids. V dropped 4 bases and J dropped 2; count of bases not matched to a gene: 9. The germline V gene encodes CDR1 SGHAT and CDR2 FQNNGV. The CDR3 nucleotides are TGTGCCAGCAGCTCTTTCGTGACTAGCGGCGCCTACGAGCAGTACTTC. Translation gives CASSSFVTSGAYEQYF.

This chain uses TRBV3-2 with TRBJ1-5. TRBV3-2 is termed a pseudogene. This CDR3 has 12 amino acids. CDR3 nucleotides: TGTGCCAGCAGCCAAGAGAGTCAGCCCCAGCATTTT. Its protein is CASSQESQPQHF.

This clonotype was seen a few times. The chain has TRBV29-1 and TRBJ1-1; D is undetermined. CDR1 and CDR2 (germline): SQVTM, ANQGSEA. Trimming cost V 6 bases and J 0 bases, with 17 bases left between them. This CDR3 is built from 15 residues. The CDR3 reads CSVLEMRKMNTEAFF. CDR3 bases: TGCAGCGTGCTTGAAATGAGGAAGATGAACACTGAAGCTTTCTTT.

This clonotype occurred many times. The chain recombines TRBV27 with TRBJ2-5; TRBD1 aligns across 9 bases. The CDR3 contains 15 residues. J was trimmed by 5 bases and V by 6 bases; bases with no gene match: 10. CDR1 and CDR2 from the germline V gene are MNHEY and SMNVEV (reference sequence). The CDR3 coding sequence is TGTGCCAGCAGATTGGGACAGGGCTTTGTGGAGACCCAGTACTTC. Its translation: CASRLGQGFVETQYF.

This clonotype was detected a few times. The chain combines TRBV20-1 with TRBJ1-5; D remains ambiguous. The germline V gene encodes CDR1 DFQATT and CDR2 SNEGSKA (reference sequence). CDR3 length: 13 residues. Trimming removed 4 bases at V and 4 bases at J, with 11 bases between. CDR3 sequence reads: CSAISGENQPQHF. CDR3 nucleotides: TGCAGTGCTATTTCTGGGGAGAATCAGCCCCAGCATTTT.

This clonotype appeared many times. This chain joins TRBV19 and TRBJ2-4; D uncertain. The CDR3 runs to 16 residues. V shed 2 bases and J shed 8 bases, with 19 bases lying between them. Germline V gives CDR1 LNHDA, CDR2 SQIVND (reference sequence). CDR3 residues: CASSISRVGIKDIQYF. In DNA, the CDR3 is TGTGCCAGTAGTATATCCCGCGTAGGGATTAAGGACATTCAGTACTTC.

The chain is built from TRBV30 and TRBJ1-5; no reliable D call. The CDR3 sequence is 15 residues long. The ends were cut back, 3 bases at V and 1 base at J, with 13 bases in the middle. CDR1 is GTSNPN and CDR2 is SVGIG in the germline V gene (reference sequence). The CDR3 DNA follows: TGTGCCTGGAGAGGACTTGGCGGGAGCAATCAGCCCCAGCATTTT. This translates into CAWRGLGGSNQPQHF.

This clonotype was recorded at least ten times. In DNA, the CDR3 is TGTGCCAGCAGCTTAGGAAGCGGGAGAGGACTGATCGGCGCGCAGTATTTT. Its translation: CASSLGSGRGLIGAQYF. J is TRBJ2-3 and V is TRBV7-9, with 8 bases identical to TRBD2. The V segment lost 1 base and the J segment 10 bases; nucleotides outside the gene matches: 16. Per the germline V gene, CDR1 is SEHNR and CDR2 is FQNEAQ (reference sequence). The CDR3 consists of 17 residues.

The chain combines TRBV5-1 with TRBJ1-5; weak D call: TRBD1 (6 bases). V dropped 3 bases and J dropped 2 bases, with 12 bases sitting between them. The CDR3 runs 15 residues. Germline values: CDR1 SGHRS, CDR2 YFSETQ. The CDR3 DNA is TGCGCCAGCAGCTGGACCTCAGGGGGCAATCAGCCCCAGCATTTT. It specifies CASSWTSGGNQPQHF.